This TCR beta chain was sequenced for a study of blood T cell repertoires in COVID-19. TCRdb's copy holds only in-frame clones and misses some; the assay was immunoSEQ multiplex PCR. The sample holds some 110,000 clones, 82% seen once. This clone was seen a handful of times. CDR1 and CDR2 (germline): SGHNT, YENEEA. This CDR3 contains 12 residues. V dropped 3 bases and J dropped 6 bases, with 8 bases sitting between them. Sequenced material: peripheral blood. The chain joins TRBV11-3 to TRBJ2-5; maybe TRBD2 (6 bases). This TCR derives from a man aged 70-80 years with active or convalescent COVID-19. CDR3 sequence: CASSLGGQTQYF. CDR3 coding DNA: TGTGCCAGCAGCTTGGGGGGACAGACCCAGTACTTC.